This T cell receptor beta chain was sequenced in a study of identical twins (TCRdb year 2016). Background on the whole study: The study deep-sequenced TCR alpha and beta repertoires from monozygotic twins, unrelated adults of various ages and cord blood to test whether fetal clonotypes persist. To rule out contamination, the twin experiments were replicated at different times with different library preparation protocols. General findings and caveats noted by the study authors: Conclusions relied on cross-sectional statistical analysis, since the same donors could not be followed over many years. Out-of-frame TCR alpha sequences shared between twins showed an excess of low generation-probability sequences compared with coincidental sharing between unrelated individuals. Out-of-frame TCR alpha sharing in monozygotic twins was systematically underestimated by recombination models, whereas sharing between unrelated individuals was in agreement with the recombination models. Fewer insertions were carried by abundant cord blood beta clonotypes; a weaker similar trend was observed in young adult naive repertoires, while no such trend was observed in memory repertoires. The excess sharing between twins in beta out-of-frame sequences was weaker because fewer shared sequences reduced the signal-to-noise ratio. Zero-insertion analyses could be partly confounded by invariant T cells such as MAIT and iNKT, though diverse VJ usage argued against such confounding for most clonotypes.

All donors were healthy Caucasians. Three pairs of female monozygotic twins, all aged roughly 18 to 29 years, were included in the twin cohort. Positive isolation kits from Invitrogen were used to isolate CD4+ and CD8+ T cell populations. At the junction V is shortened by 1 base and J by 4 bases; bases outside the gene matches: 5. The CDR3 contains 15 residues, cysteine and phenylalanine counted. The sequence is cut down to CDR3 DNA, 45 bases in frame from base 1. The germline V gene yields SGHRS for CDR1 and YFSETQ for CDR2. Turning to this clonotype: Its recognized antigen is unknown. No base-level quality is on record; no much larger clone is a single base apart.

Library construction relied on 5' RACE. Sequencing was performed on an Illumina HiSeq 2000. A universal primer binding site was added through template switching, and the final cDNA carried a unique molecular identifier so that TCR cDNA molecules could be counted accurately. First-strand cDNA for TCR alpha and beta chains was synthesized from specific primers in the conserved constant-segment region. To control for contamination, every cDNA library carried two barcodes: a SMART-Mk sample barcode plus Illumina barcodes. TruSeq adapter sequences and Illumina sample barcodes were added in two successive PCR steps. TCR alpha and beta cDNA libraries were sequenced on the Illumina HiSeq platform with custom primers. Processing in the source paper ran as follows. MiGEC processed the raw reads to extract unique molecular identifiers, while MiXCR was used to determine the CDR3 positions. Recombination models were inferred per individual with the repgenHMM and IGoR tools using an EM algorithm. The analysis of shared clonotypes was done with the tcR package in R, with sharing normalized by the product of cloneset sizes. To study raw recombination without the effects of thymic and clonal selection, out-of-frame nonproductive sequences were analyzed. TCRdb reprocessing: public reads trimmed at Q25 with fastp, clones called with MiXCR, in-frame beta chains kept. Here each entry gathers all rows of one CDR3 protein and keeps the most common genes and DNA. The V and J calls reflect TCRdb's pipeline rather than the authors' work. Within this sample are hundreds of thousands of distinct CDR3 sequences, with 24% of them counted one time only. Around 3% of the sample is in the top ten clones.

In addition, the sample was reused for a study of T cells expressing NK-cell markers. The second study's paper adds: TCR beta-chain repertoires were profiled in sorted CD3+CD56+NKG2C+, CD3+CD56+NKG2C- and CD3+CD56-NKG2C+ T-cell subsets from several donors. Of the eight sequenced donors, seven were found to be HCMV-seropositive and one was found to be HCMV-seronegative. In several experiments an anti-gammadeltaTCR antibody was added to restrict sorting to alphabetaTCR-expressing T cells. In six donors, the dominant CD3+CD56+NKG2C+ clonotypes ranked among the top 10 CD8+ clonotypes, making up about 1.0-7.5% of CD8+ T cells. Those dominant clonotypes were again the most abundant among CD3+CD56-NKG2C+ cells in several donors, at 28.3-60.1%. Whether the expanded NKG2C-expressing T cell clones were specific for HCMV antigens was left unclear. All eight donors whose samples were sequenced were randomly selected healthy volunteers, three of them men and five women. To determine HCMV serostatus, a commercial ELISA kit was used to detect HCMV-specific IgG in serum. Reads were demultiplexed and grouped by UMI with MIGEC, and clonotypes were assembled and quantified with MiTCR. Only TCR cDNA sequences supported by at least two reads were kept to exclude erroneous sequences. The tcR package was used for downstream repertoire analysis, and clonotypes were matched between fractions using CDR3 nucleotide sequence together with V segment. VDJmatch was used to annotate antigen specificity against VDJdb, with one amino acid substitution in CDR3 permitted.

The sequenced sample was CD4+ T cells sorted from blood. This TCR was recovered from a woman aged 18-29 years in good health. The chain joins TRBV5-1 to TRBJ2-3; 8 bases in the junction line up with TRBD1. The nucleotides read TGCGCCAGCAGCTTGCAGGGGGCCGATGCAGATACGCAGTATTTT. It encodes CASSLQGADADTQYF.